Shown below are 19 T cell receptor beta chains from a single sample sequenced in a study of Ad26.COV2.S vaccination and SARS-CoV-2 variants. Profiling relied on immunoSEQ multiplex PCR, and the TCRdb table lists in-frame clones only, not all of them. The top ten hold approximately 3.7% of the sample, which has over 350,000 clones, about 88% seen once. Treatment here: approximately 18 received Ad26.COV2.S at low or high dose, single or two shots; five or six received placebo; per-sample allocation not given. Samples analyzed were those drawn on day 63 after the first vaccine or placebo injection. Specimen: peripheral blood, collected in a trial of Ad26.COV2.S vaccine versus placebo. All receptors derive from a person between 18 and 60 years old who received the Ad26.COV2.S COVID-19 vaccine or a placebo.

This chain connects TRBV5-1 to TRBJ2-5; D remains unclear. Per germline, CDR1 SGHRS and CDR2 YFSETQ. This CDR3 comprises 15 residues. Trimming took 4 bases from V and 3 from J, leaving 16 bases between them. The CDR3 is CASSRMRPSEETQYF. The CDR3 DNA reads TGCGCCAGCAGCCGAATGAGACCAAGTGAAGAGACCCAGTACTTC.

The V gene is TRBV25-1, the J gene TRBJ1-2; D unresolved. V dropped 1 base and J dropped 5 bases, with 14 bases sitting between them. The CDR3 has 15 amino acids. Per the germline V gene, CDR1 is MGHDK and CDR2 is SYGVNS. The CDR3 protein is CASSESLLSGYGYTF. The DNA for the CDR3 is TGTGCCAGCAGTGAATCCCTCCTCTCAGGATATGGCTACACCTTC.

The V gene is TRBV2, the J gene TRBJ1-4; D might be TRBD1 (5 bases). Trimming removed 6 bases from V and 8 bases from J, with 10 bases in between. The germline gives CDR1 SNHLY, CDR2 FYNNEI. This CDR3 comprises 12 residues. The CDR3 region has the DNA TGTGCCAGCAGAGGGGAGGTCGAAAAACTGTTTTTT. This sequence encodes CASRGEVEKLFF. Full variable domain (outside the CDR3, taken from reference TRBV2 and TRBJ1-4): EPEVTQTPSHQVTQMGQEVILRCVPISNHLYFYWYRQILGQKVEFLVSFYNNEISEKSEIFDDQFSVERPDGSNFTLKIRSTKLEDSAMYFCASRGEVEKLFFGSGTQLSVL.

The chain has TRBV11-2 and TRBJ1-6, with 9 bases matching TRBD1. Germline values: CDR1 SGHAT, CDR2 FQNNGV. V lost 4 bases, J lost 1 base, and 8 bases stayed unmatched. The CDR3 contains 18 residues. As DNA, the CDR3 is TGTGCCAGCAGCTCTCGACAGGGGGGGGGATCCTATAATTCACCCCTCCACTTT. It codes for CASSSRQGGGSYNSPLHF. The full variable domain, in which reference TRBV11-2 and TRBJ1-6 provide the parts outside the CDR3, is EAGVAQSPRYKIIEKRQSVAFWCNPISGHATLYWYQQILGQGPKLLIQFQNNGVVDDSQLPKDRFSAERLKGVDSTLKIQPAKLEDSAVYLCASSSRQGGGSYNSPLHFGNGTRLTVT.

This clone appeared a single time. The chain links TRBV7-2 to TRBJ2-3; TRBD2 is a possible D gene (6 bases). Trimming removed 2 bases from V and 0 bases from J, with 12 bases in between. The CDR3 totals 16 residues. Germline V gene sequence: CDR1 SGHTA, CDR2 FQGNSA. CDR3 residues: CASSLNGGASTDTQYF. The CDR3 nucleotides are TGTGCCAGCAGCTTAAACGGGGGTGCTAGCACAGATACGCAGTATTTT.

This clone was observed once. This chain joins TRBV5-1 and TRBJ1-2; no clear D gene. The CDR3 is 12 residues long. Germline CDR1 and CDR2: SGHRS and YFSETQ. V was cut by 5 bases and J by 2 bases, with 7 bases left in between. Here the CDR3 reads CASSPENYGYTF. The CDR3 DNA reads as TGCGCCAGCAGTCCGGAGAACTATGGCTACACCTTC.

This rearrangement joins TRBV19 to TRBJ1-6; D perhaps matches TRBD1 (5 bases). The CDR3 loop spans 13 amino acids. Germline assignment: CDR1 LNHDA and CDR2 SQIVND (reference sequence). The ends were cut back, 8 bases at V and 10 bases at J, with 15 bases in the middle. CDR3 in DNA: TGTGCCAGTCGGTGGAGTGGGGCCTCACCCCTCCACTTT. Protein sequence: CASRWSGASPLHF.

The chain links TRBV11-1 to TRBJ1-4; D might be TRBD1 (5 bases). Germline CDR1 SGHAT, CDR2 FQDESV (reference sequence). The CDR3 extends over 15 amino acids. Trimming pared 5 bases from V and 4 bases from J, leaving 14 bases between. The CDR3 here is CASSPGTGVNEKLFF. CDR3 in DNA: TGTGCCAGCAGCCCCGGGACGGGGGTTAATGAAAAACTGTTTTTT.

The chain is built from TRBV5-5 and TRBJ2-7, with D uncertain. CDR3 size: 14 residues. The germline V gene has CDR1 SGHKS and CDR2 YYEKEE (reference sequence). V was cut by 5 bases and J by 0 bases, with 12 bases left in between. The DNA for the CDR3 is TGTGCCAGCAGTTTTACGGGCTACTCCTACGAGCAGTACTTC. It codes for CASSFTGYSYEQYF.

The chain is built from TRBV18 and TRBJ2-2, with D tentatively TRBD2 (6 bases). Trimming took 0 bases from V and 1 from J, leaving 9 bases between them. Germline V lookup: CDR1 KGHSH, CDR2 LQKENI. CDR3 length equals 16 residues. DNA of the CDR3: TGTGCCAGCTCACCACCGAACGGGGGGAACACCGGGGAGCTGTTTTTT. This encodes CASSPPNGGNTGELFF.

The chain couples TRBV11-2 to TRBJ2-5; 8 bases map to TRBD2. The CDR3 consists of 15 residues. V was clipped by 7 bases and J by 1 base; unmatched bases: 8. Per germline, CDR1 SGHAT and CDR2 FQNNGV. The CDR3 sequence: CASTSHSGVQETQYF. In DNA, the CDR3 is TGTGCCAGCACCTCCCATAGCGGGGTCCAAGAGACCCAGTACTTC.

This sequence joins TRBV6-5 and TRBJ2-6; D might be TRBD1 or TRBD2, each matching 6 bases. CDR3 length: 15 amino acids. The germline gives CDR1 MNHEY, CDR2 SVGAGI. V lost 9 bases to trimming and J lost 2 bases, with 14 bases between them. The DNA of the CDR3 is TGTGCCAGTGAACAGGAGGGGGCTGGGGCCAACGTCCTGACTTTC. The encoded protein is CASEQEGAGANVLTF.

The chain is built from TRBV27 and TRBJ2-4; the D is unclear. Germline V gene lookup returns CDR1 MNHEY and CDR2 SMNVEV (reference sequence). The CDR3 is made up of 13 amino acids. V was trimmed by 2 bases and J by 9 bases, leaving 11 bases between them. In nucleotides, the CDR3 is TGTGCCAGCAGTTTAGTGGGGTTCGGCATTCAGTACTTC. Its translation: CASSLVGFGIQYF.

This CDR3 is CASSQGTGSLRYEQYF. The CDR3 region has the DNA TGTGCCAGCAGCCAGGGGACAGGGTCATTAAGGTACGAGCAGTACTTC. The V call is TRBV3-1 (or the pseudogene TRBV3-2), the J call TRBJ2-7; TRBD1 agrees at 9 bases. The V gene's germline CDR1 is LGHDT and CDR2 YNNKEL (reference sequence). This CDR3 spans 16 amino acids. Trimming cost V 3 bases and J 4 bases; bases outside gene matches: 10.

The CDR3 loop is CASSLRGNTEAFF. CDR3 nucleotide sequence: TGTGCCAGCAGCTTACGAGGGAACACTGAAGCTTTCTTT. The gene calls are TRBV11-2 and TRBJ1-1; D unclear. Germline CDR1 SGHAT, CDR2 FQNNGV. The CDR3 covers 13 residues. V lost 2 bases and J 1 base, leaving 5 bases between the germline ends. The complete variable domain, with remaining parts taken from reference TRBV11-2 and TRBJ1-1, reads EAGVAQSPRYKIIEKRQSVAFWCNPISGHATLYWYQQILGQGPKLLIQFQNNGVVDDSQLPKDRFSAERLKGVDSTLKIQPAKLEDSAVYLCASSLRGNTEAFFGQGTRLTVV.

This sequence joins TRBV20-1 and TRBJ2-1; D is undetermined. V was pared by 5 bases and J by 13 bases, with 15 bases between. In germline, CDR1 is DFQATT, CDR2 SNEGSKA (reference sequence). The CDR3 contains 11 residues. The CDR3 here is CSAYFLGIQFF. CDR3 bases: TGCAGTGCTTATTTCTTGGGAATCCAGTTCTTC.

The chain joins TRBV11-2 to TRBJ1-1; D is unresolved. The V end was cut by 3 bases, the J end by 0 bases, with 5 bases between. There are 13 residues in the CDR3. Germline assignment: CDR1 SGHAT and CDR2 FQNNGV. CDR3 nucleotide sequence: TGTGCCAGCAGCTTTGACGTGAACACTGAAGCTTTCTTT. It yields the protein CASSFDVNTEAFF.

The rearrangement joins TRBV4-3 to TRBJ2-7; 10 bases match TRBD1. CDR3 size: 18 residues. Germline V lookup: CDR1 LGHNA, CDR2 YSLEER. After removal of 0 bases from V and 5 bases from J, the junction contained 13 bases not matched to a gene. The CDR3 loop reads CASSQDYVYGTGVDEQYF. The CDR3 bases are TGCGCCAGCAGCCAAGATTATGTATATGGGACAGGGGTCGACGAGCAGTACTTC.

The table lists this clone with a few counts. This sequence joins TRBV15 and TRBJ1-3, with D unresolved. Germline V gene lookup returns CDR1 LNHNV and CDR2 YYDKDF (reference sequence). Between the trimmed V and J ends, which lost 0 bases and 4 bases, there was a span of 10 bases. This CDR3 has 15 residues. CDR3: CATSRDPSAGNTIYF. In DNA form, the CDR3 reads TGTGCCACCAGCAGAGATCCCAGTGCCGGAAACACCATATATTTT.